This T cell receptor beta chain originates from a study of shared clonotypes between healthy human individuals. The study, taken as a whole, reports: Since donors were few, the genetic and exposure-history diversity represented was limited. Sharing across four donors was highest in naive CD4 (around 5%) and lowest in memory CD8 (roughly 0.4%).

Naive CD8 cells comprised CD45RO-negative, CCR7-positively selected cells, excluding terminally differentiated effector memory CD45RA+ cells. Within Nashville, Tennessee resided all donors, each a Caucasian adult. About this clone: Its antigen is still unknown.

CDR1 and CDR2 from the germline V gene are SGDLS and YYNGEE. CDR3 length: 14 residues. The V end was cut by 0 bases, the J end by 6 bases, with 10 bases between. Some clones are missing from TCRdb's copy, which holds only in-frame ones; the method was immunoSEQ multiplex PCR. Here the sample spans 800,000 or so clones, about 97% being singletons. This sequence was found in a man in his thirties or forties in good health. Sequenced sample: naive CD8+ T cells sorted from blood. The chain joins TRBV9 to TRBJ2-1, with D unresolved. The CDR3 is CASSVENRANEQFF. In DNA, the CDR3 is TGTGCCAGCAGCGTAGAGAACAGAGCCAATGAGCAGTTCTTC.